The 5 T cell receptor beta chains below come from one sample, sequenced in a study of shared T cell receptors in the human thymus. TCRdb's copy holds only in-frame clones and misses some; the assay was immunoSEQ multiplex PCR. Of about 380,000 clones listed, roughly 94% are singletons. The sequenced material came from thymocytes. All receptors come from a human donor.

The chain employs TRBV5-6 and TRBJ2-7; TRBD1 agrees at 8 bases. There are 15 residues in the CDR3. Trimming cost V 3 bases and J 2 bases; bases outside gene matches: 7. Per the germline V gene, CDR1 is SGHDT and CDR2 is YYEEEE. The CDR3 loop is CASSCRDRSTYEQYF. DNA of the CDR3: TGTGCCAGCAGCTGCCGGGACAGGAGTACCTACGAGCAGTACTTC.

The chain joins TRBV28 to TRBJ2-1; 8 nucleotides agree with TRBD2. This CDR3 region has 15 residues. CDR1 and CDR2 (germline): MDHEN, SYDVKM. V was pared by 6 bases and J by 2 bases, with 6 bases of the junction left unmatched. For the CDR3, the DNA is TGTGCCAGCAGACCTCAGCGGGAGCCCTACAATGAGCAGTTCTTC. It codes for CASRPQREPYNEQFF.

This chain uses TRBV6-5 with TRBJ1-4, with D tentatively TRBD1 (5 bases). V was pared by 5 bases and J by 3 bases, with 10 bases between. Germline V gene lookup returns CDR1 MNHEY and CDR2 SVGAGI. The CDR3 contains 14 residues. Here the CDR3 DNA reads TGTGCCAGCAGTGGGGGACCTCCTAATGAAAAACTGTTTTTT. Translated, it gives CASSGGPPNEKLFF.

The CDR3 DNA is TGTGCCTGGACATTCGACAGGGGTCTCTATGGCTACACCTTC. This sequence encodes CAWTFDRGLYGYTF. V usage is TRBV30 and J usage is TRBJ1-2; 8 bases are a match to TRBD1. Germline V gives CDR1 GTSNPN, CDR2 SVGIG (reference sequence). The CDR3 runs 14 residues. The V segment lost 4 bases and the J segment 4 bases; nucleotides outside the gene matches: 8.

V usage is TRBV12-5 and J usage is TRBJ2-2; D remains ambiguous. Trimming took off 1 base at V and 6 bases at J, with 12 bases between the two ends. In germline, CDR1 is LGHNT, CDR2 FRNRAP. The CDR3 consists of 15 residues. CDR3 nucleotides: TGTGCTAGTGGTTTGGAAAGGACCGGTTCCGGGGAGCTGTTTTTT. It codes for CASGLERTGSGELFF. The full variable domain, completed using reference TRBV12-5 and TRBJ2-2, is DARVTQTPRHKVTEMGQEVTMRCQPILGHNTVFWYRQTMMQGLELLAYFRNRAPLDDSGMPKDRFSAEMPDATLATLKIQPSEPRDSAVYFCASGLERTGSGELFFGEGSRLTVL.